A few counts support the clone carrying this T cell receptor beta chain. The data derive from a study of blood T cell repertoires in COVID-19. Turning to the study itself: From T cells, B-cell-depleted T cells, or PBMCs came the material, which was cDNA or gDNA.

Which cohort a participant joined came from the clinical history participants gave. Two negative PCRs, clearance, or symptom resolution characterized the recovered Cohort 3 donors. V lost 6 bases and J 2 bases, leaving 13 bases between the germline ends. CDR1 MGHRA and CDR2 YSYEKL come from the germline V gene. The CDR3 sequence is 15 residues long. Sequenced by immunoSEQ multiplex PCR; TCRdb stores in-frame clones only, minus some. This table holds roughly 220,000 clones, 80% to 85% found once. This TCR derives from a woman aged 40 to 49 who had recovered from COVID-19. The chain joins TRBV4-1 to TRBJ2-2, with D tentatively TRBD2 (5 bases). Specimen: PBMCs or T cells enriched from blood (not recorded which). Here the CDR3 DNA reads TGCGCCAGCAGGTCTACTAGGATAAACACCGGGGAGCTGTTTTTT. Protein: CASRSTRINTGELFF.